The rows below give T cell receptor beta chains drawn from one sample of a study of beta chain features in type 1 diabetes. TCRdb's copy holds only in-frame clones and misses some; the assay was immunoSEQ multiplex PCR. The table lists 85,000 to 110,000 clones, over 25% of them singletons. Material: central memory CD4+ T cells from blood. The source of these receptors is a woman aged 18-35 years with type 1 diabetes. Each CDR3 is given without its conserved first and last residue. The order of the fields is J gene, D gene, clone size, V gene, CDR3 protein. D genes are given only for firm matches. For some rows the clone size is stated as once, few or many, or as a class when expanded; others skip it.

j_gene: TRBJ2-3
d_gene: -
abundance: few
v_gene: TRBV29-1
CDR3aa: SVEAGATDTQY

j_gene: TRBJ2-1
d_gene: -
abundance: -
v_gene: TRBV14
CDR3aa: ASSQDWGRTYNEQF

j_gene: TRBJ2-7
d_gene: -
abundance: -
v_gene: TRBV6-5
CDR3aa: ASSSGVEQY

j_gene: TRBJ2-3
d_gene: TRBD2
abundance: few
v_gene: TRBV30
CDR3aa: AWSPGLAPDTQY

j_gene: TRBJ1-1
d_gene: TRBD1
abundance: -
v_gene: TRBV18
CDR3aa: ASSPGTDLEAF

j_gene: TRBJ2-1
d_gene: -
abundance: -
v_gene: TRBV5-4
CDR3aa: ASSLDGRLSYNEQF

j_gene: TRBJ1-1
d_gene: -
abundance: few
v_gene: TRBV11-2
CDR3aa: ASSLTTANTEAF

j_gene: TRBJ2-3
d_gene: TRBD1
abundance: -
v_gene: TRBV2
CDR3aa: ASKGGEVTDTQY

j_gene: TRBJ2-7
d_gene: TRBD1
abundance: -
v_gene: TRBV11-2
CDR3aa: ASSTYRGLRTYEQY

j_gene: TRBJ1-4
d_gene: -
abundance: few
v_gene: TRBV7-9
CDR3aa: ASSRETTNEKLF

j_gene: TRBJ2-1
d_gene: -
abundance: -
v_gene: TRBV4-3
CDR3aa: ASSQDLRWYNEQF

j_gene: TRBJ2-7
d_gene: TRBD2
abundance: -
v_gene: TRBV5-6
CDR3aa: ASSPIAGTSYEQY

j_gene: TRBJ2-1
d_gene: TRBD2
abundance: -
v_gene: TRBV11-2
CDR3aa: ASSLDLGLLAGVANEQF

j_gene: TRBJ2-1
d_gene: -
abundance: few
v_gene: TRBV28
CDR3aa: ASSPYVGADTYNEQF

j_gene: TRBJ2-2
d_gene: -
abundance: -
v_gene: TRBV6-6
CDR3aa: ASSFWPGELF

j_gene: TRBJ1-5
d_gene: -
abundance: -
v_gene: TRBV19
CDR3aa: ATRQVGPSNQPQH

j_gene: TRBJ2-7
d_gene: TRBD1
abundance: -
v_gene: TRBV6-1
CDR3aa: ASRTLGTGSYEQY

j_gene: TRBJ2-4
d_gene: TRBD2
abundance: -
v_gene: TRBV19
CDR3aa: ASSTTGGRNIQY

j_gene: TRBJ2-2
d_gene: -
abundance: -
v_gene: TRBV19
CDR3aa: ASRTVGTGELF

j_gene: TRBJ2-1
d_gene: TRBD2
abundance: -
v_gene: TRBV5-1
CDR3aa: ASSSGLAGVNEQF

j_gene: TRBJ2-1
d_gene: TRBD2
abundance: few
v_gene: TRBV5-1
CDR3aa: ASSFGTSGYNEQF

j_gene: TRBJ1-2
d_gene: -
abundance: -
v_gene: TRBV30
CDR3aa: AWGLRVANYGYT

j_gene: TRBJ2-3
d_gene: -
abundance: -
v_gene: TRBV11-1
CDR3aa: ASSSRRGASTDTQY

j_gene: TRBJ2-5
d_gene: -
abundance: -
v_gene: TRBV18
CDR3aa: ASSPNPQSSGTQY

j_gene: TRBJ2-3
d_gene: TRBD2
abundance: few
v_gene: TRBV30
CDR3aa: AWRGSGSTDTQY

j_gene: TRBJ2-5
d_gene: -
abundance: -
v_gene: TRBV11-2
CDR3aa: ASSLLETQY

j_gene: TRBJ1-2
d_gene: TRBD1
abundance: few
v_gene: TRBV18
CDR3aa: ASSAGQGNGYT

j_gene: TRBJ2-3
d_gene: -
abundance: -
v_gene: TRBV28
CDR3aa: ASSDTTVGTQY

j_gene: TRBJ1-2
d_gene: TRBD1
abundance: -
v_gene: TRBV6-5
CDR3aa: ASRPTGSYGYT

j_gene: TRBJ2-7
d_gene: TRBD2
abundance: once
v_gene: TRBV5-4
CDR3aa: ASSLAGAGNYEQY

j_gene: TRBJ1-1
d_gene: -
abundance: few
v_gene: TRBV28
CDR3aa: ASSFSGIRNTEAF

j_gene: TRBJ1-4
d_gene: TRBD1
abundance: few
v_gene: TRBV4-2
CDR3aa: ASSSPGGTNEKLF

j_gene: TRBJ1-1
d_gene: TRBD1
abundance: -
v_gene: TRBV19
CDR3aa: ASSIGTGGNTEAF

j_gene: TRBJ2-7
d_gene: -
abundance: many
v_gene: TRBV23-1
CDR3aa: ASSSQSYEQY

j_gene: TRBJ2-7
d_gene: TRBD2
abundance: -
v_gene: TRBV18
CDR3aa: ASSSIAGGEYEQY

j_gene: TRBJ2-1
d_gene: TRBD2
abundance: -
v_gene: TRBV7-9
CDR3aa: ASSGTSGSFYEQF

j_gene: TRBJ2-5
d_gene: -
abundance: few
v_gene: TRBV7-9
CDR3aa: ASSSRVETQY

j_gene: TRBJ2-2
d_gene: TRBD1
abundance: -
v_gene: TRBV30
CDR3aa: AWSVWTGKTGELF

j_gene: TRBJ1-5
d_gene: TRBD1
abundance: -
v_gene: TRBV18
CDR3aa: ASSPAQGMSNQPQH

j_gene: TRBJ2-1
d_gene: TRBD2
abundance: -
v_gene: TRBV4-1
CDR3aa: ASSQDMAGDQNEQF

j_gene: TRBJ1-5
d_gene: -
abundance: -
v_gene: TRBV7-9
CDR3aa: ASSSVQQPQH

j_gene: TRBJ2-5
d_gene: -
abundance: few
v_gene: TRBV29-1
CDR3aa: SVEASIGETQY

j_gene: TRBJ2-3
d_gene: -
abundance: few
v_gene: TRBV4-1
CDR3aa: ASSQDLAGTDTQY

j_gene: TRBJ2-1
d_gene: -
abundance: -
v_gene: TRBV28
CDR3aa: ASSDQGREQF